The 20 T cell receptor beta chains presented below share a single source sample, sequenced in a study of blood T cell repertoires in COVID-19. Profiled with immunoSEQ multiplex PCR; TCRdb holds only in-frame clones, not every one. The data hold 45,000 to 55,000 clones, with less than 85% observed a single time. The sequencing sample was made of peripheral blood. Every receptor here comes from a human donor in a cohort sampled during active COVID-19.

The rearrangement uses TRBV5-5 and TRBJ1-5; unclear D gene. The germline V gene has CDR1 SGHKS and CDR2 YYEKEE (reference sequence). The CDR3 has 15 amino acids. Trimming stripped 3 bases from V and 1 base from J, with 11 bases between. The CDR3 region has the DNA TGTGCCAGCAGCTGGTCAGTTTTAAGCAATCAGCCCCAGCATTTT. Its translation is CASSWSVLSNQPQHF.

This clone was found a few times. CDR3 DNA: TGTGCCAGCAGGAGGGCAGGGGTCGGCAACTATGGCTACACCTTC. Its translation is CASRRAGVGNYGYTF. The gene calls are TRBV6-5 and TRBJ1-2; a weak D match, TRBD1 (6 bases). V was pared by 6 bases and J by 2 bases, with 16 bases between. The CDR3 runs 15 residues. Germline CDR1 MNHEY, CDR2 SVGAGI.

This sequence joins TRBV11-2 and TRBJ1-2; possible D gene TRBD1, 6 bases. The V end was cut by 5 bases, the J end by 13 bases, with 23 bases between. The CDR3 has 14 residues. Germline CDR1 and CDR2: SGHAT and FQNNGV. CDR3 residues: CASSLTIPGVGVTF. CDR3 DNA: TGTGCCAGCAGCCTTACGATCCCAGGGGTTGGGGTCACCTTC.

The chain has TRBV9 and TRBJ2-1; 10 positions agree with TRBD2. Trimming took 0 bases from V and 5 from J; bases not matched to a gene: 2. The length of the CDR3 is 15 residues. Germline CDR1 and CDR2: SGDLS and YYNGEE. Written as DNA, the CDR3 is TGTGCCAGCAGCGTAGAACTAGCGGGGAACAATGAGCAGTTCTTC. It codes for CASSVELAGNNEQFF.

This clone was detected a few times. This rearrangement joins TRBV5-1 to TRBJ1-4; 12 bases match TRBD1. V trimming: 6 bases; J trimming: 7 bases; junction bases outside the gene matches: 7. The germline V gene has CDR1 SGHRS and CDR2 YFSETQ. This CDR3 comprises 15 residues. CDR3 loop: CASTPGTGGLEKLFF. CDR3 in DNA: TGCGCCAGCACCCCCGGGACAGGGGGCCTTGAAAAACTGTTTTTT.

This rearrangement joins TRBV7-6 to TRBJ1-2; D is undetermined. CDR3 length equals 14 residues. V was pared by 5 bases and J by 2 bases, with 12 bases between. Germline V CDR1 and CDR2: SGHVS, FNYEAQ. CDR3 sequence reads: CASSPVTGNYGYTF. DNA of the CDR3: TGTGCCAGCAGCCCTGTAACGGGAAACTATGGCTACACCTTC.

The chain combines TRBV6-2 or TRBV6-3 with TRBJ1-6; D unclear. Germline V gene lookup returns CDR1 MNHEY and CDR2 SVGEGT. V was clipped by 5 bases and J by 9 bases, with 14 bases between them. The CDR3 is 14 amino acids. In nucleotides, the CDR3 is TGTGCCAGCAGTGCCGGGGAGGCGGCTTCACCCCTCCACTTT. Amino acid sequence: CASSAGEAASPLHF.

This chain connects TRBV7-2 to TRBJ1-5, with D perhaps TRBD1 (6 bases). CDR3 length: 15 amino acids. V lost 2 bases to trimming and J lost 6 bases, with 14 bases between them. Per germline, CDR1 SGHTA and CDR2 FQGNSA. CDR3 coding DNA: TGTGCCAGCAGCTTATGGGGGCCAGGGCCTCAGCCCCAGCATTTT. This sequence encodes CASSLWGPGPQPQHF.

The V and J genes are TRBV11-2 and TRBJ2-1, with D possibly being TRBD2 (7 bases). The CDR3 contains 14 residues. V lost 1 base to trimming and J lost 7 bases, with 11 bases between them. Germline values: CDR1 SGHAT, CDR2 FQNNGV. CDR3 sequence reads: CASSLGGGGNEQFF. DNA for the CDR3: TGTGCCAGCAGCTTAGGAGGGGGAGGGAATGAGCAGTTCTTC.

The CDR3 is CASRLDGNEQFF. The CDR3 region has the DNA TGTGCCAGCAGACTTGACGGGAATGAGCAGTTCTTC. The V gene is TRBV6-5, the J gene TRBJ2-1; D gene uncertain. This CDR3 is 12 amino acids long. Trimming removed 6 bases at V and 7 bases at J, with 10 bases between. Germline lookup yields CDR1 MNHEY and CDR2 SVGAGI.

V gene TRBV6-5 combines with J gene TRBJ2-2, with 8 bases matching TRBD1. The CDR3 covers 15 residues. The V and J ends lost 7 bases and 4 bases, in that order; junction bases with no gene match: 8. Germline V gives CDR1 MNHEY, CDR2 SVGAGI. CDR3 residues: CASTEQGARTGELFF. CDR3 nucleotides: TGTGCCAGCACCGAGCAGGGGGCGCGCACCGGGGAGCTGTTTTTT.

The CDR3 region is CASSLGGTGEGSTEAFF. In DNA form, the CDR3 reads TGTGCCAGCAGCTTAGGGGGGACAGGGGAGGGTAGTACTGAAGCTTTCTTT. The chain uses TRBV11-2 and TRBJ1-1; 10 nucleotides match TRBD1. CDR3 length: 17 amino acids. V lost 1 base and J lost 5; bases outside the gene matches: 10. Germline values: CDR1 SGHAT, CDR2 FQNNGV.

CDR3 sequence (DNA): TGTGCCAGTAGTATACAGGGTCTGGGTGAAAAACTGTTTTTT. Translation: CASSIQGLGEKLFF. The V and J genes are TRBV19 and TRBJ1-4, with D possibly matching TRBD1 (5 bases). With 2 bases removed from V and 7 bases from J, the gap between germline ends came to 11 bases. The CDR3 is made up of 14 amino acids. Germline V gives CDR1 LNHDA, CDR2 SQIVND (reference sequence).

The rearrangement uses TRBV4-3 and TRBJ2-3; possible D gene TRBD2, 5 bases. V lost 0 bases and J lost 0, with 16 bases in between. The CDR3 is 18 residues long. Germline CDR1 LGHNA, CDR2 YSLEER. For the CDR3, the DNA is TGCGCCAGCAGCCAAGAAACCACTAGATCCCATAGCACAGATACGCAGTATTTT. Its translation: CASSQETTRSHSTDTQYF.

V usage is TRBV29-1 and J usage is TRBJ2-7; tentatively, D is TRBD1 (7 bases). The V end was cut by 6 bases, the J end by 0 bases, with 15 bases between. Germline V gives CDR1 SQVTM, CDR2 ANQGSEA. This CDR3 comprises 14 residues. CDR3 protein: CSVTYRGLSYEQYF. In DNA form, the CDR3 reads TGCAGCGTGACTTACAGGGGACTCTCCTACGAGCAGTACTTC.

The chain links TRBV6-5 to TRBJ1-1; TRBD1 is a possible D gene (6 bases). The CDR3 consists of 12 residues. Trimming stripped 6 bases from V and 6 bases from J, with 11 bases between. Germline CDR1 MNHEY, CDR2 SVGAGI. CDR3 bases: TGTGCCAGCAGCCGGGGGGGCTCTGAAGCTTTCTTT. Translated: CASSRGGSEAFF.

This clone was observed once. The chain links TRBV5-1 to TRBJ1-4; D uncertain. Per the germline V gene, CDR1 is SGHRS and CDR2 is YFSETQ. Trimming removed 1 base from V and 6 bases from J, with 10 bases in between. CDR3 length equals 14 residues. The CDR3 reads CASSLWQADEKLFF. The CDR3 bases are TGCGCCAGCAGCTTGTGGCAGGCCGATGAAAAACTGTTTTTT. Full variable domain (outside the CDR3, taken from reference TRBV5-1 and TRBJ1-4): KAGVTQTPRYLIKTRGQQVTLSCSPISGHRSVSWYQQTPGQGLQFLFEYFSETQRNKGNFPGRFSGRQFSNSRSEMNVSTLELGDSALYLCASSLWQADEKLFFGSGTQLSVL.

This clone was observed a few times. This chain links TRBV5-1 with TRBJ2-1; D is possibly TRBD2 (6 bases). Between the trimmed V and J ends, which lost 0 bases and 4 bases, there was a span of 11 bases. This CDR3 contains 15 residues. The V gene's germline CDR1 is SGHRS and CDR2 YFSETQ. CDR3 region: CASSLGGTQYNEQFF. DNA of the CDR3: TGCGCCAGCAGCTTGGGCGGGACCCAATACAATGAGCAGTTCTTC.

The chain uses TRBV6-6 and TRBJ2-2; D unclear. Trimming removed 6 bases at V and 5 bases at J, with 10 bases between. This CDR3 is built from 13 residues. Germline V gene sequence: CDR1 MNHNY, CDR2 SVGAGI (reference sequence). DNA for the CDR3: TGTGCCAGCAGCAACTACGAAACCGGGGAGCTGTTTTTT. Amino acids: CASSNYETGELFF.

The V gene is TRBV7-2, the J gene TRBJ2-1; D is unclear. Trimming removed 2 bases from V and 0 bases from J, with 8 bases in between. The CDR3 is 15 residues long. Germline CDR1 reads SGHTA; CDR2 reads FQGNSA. CDR3 protein: CASSLPLASYNEQFF. In DNA form, the CDR3 reads TGTGCCAGCAGCTTACCCTTAGCCTCCTACAATGAGCAGTTCTTC.